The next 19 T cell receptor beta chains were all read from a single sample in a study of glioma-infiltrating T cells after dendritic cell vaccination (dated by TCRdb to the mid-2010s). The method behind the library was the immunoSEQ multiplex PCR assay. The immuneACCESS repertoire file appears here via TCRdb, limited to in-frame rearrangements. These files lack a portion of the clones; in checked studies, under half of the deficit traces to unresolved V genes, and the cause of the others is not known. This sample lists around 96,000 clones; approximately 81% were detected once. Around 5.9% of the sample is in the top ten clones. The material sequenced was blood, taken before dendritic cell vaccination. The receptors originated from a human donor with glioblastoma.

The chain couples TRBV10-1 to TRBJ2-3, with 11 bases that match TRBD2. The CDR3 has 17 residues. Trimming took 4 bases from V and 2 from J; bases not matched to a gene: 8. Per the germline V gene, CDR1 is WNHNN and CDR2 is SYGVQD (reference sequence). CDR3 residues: CASSAVSGRADTDTQYF. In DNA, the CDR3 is TGCGCCAGCAGTGCGGTTAGCGGGAGGGCCGACACAGATACGCAGTATTTT.

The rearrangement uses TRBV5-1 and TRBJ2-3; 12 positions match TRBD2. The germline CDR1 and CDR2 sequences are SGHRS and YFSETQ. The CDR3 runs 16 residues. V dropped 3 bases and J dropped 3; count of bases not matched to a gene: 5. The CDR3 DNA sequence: TGCGCCAGCAGCTCCGGACTAGCGGGGTTTACAGATACGCAGTATTTT. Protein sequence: CASSSGLAGFTDTQYF.

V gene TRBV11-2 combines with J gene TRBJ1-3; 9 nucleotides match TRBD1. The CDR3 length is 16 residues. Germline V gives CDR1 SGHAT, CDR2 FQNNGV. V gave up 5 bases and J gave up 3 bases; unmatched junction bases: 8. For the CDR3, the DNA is TGTGCCAGCAGCGCCCTACAGGGGGCCTATGGAAACACCATATATTTT. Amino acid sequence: CASSALQGAYGNTIYF.

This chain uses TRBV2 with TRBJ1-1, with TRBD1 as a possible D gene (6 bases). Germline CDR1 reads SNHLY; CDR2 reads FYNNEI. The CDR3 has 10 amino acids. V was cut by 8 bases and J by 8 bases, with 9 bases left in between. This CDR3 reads CASAGTEAFF. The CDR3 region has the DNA TGTGCCAGCGCCGGGACAGAAGCTTTCTTT.

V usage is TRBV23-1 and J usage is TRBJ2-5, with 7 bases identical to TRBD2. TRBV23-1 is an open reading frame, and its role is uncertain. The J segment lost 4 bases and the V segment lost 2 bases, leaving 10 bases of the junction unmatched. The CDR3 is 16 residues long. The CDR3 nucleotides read TGCGCCAGCAGTCAAGGAGGGCGGGAGTGTCCAGAGACCCAGTACTTC. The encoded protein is CASSQGGRECPETQYF.

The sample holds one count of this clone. The CDR3 bases are TGCGCCAGCAGCTGGGCAGGGGCGGGCGCCGATACGCAGTATTTT. It specifies CASSWAGAGADTQYF. The V gene is TRBV5-1, the J gene TRBJ2-3; TRBD1 might be the D (6 bases). CDR3 size: 15 residues. Trimming took 3 bases from V and 6 from J, leaving 17 bases between them. Germline-derived CDR1 and CDR2 are SGHRS and YFSETQ.

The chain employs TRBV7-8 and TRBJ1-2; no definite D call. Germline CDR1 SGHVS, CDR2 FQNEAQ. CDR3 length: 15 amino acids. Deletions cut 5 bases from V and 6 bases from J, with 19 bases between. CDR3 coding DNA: TGTGCCAGCAGCCTAATCGCGGTCCCCACCAATGGCTACACCTTC. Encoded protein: CASSLIAVPTNGYTF.

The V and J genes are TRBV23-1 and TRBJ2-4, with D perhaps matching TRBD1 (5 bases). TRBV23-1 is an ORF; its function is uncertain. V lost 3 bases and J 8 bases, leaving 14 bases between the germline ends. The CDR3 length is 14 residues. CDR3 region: CASSQGRVGHIQYF. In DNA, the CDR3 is TGCGCCAGCAGTCAGGGCAGGGTGGGGCACATTCAGTACTTC.

The CDR3 coding sequence is TGTGCCAGCAGCTCCCCCCCAGGCACAGCTGGCTACACCTTC. It specifies CASSSPPGTAGYTF. The chain links TRBV6-6 to TRBJ1-2; no definite D call. With 6 bases removed from V and 7 bases from J, the gap between germline ends came to 18 bases. CDR1 MNHNY and CDR2 SVGAGI come from the germline V gene (reference sequence). The CDR3 runs to 14 residues.

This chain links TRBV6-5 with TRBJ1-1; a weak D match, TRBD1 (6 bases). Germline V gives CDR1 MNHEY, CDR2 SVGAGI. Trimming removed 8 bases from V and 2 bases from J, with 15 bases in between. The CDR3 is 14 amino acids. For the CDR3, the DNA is TGTGCCAGCTCGGGACACGGATTAAACACTGAAGCTTTCTTT. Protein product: CASSGHGLNTEAFF.

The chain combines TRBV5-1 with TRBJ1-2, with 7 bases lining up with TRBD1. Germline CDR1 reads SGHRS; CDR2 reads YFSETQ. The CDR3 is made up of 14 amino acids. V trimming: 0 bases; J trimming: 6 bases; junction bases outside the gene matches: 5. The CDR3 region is CASSLDTGADGYTF. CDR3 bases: TGCGCCAGCAGCTTGGACACAGGGGCGGATGGCTACACCTTC.

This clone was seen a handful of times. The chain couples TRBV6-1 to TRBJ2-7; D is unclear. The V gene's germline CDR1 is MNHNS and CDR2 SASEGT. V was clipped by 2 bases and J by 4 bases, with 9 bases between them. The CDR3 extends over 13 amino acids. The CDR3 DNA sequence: TGTGCCAGCAGTGAACTAAGTCGGTACGAGCAGTACTTC. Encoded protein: CASSELSRYEQYF.

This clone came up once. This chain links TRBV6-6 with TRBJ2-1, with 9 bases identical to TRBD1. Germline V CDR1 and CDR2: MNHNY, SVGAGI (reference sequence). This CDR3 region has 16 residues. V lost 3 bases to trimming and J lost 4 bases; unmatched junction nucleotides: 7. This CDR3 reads CASSYSVGTGYNEQFF. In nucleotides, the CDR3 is TGTGCCAGCAGTTATAGCGTCGGGACAGGGTACAATGAGCAGTTCTTC.

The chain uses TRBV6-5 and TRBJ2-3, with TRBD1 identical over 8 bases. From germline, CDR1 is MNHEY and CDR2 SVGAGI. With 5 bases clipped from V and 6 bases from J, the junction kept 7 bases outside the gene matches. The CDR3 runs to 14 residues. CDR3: CASSVAGQADTQYF. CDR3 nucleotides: TGTGCCAGCAGTGTTGCGGGACAGGCTGATACGCAGTATTTT.

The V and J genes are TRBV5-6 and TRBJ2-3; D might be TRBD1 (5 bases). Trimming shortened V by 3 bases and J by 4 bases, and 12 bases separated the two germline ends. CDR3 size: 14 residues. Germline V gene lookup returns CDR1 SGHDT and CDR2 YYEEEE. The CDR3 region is CASSSAGWADTQYF. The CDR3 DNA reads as TGTGCCAGCAGCTCCGCAGGGTGGGCAGATACGCAGTATTTT.

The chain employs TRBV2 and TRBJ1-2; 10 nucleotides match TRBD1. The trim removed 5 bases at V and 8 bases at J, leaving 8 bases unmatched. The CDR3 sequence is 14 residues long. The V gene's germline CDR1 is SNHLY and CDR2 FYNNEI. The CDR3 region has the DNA TGTGCCAGCAGTCCGGGACAGGGGTCGGCCGGCTACACCTTC. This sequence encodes CASSPGQGSAGYTF.

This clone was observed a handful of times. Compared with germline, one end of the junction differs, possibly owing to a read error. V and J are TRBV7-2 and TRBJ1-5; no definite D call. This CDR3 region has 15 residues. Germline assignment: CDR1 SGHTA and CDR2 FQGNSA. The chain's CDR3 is CASSPVRRSTQPQHF. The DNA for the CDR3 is TGTGCCAGCAGCCCAGTGAGGCGGAGCACTCAGCCCCAGCATTTT.

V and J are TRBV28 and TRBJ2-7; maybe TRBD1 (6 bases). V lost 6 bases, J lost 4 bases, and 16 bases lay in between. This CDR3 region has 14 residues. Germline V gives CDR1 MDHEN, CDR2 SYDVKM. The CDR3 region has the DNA TGTGCCAGCAGCTTTCGGACAGCAGTTTACGAGCAGTACTTC. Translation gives CASSFRTAVYEQYF.

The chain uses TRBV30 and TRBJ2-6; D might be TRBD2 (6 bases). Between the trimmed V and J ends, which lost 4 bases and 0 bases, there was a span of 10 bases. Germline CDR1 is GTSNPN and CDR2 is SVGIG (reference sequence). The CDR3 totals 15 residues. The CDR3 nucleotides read TGTGCCTGGAATCCCGGGGGCTCTGGGGCCAACGTCCTGACTTTC. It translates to CAWNPGGSGANVLTF. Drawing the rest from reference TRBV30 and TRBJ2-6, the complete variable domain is SQTIHQWPATLVQPVGSPLSLECTVEGTSNPNLYWYRQAAGRGLQLLFYSVGIGQISSEVPQNLSASRPQDRQFILSSKKLLLSDSGFYLCAWNPGGSGANVLTFGAGSRLTVL.